These 25 T cell receptor beta chains share one sample of origin, sequenced in a study of T cell responses to AZD1222 COVID-19 vaccine (dated by TCRdb to the early 2020s). Library prep was done by the immunoSEQ multiplex PCR assay. Entries here come from immuneACCESS through TCRdb and include only in-frame sequences with V and J called. Some clones fail to appear in such tables; in the studies checked, an unresolved V gene covers under half of the shortfall, and the cause of the remainder is unknown. The sample records 130,000 or so clones, roughly nine tenths of which are singletons. The ten largest clonotypes hold approximately 7.5% of the sample. Reading the label with the study, this specimen's time point is: baseline before first vaccination. This specimen consisted of peripheral blood, obtained on day 0 of AZD1222 vaccination. These receptors were obtained from an adult in good health.

This clone was counted a single time. The V gene is TRBV7-9, the J gene TRBJ2-5; 7 nucleotides agree with TRBD2. Germline CDR1 reads SEHNR; CDR2 reads FQNEAQ (reference sequence). J gave up 3 bases and V 7 bases, and 14 bases lay outside the gene matches. The CDR3 runs 16 residues. The DNA of the CDR3 is TGTGCCAGCACCCGCCTGGGGGTAGGACTAGAAGAGACCCAGTACTTC. It specifies CASTRLGVGLEETQYF.

The gene calls are TRBV7-9 and TRBJ2-7, with 7 bases lining up with TRBD2. J gave up 3 bases and V 5 bases, and 1 base lay outside the gene matches. Germline lookup yields CDR1 SEHNR and CDR2 FQNEAQ (reference sequence). CDR3 length equals 12 residues. CDR3 residues: CASSPGGYEQYF. The CDR3, as DNA: TGTGCCAGCAGCCCGGGGGGCTACGAGCAGTACTTC.

This rearrangement joins TRBV11-2 to TRBJ1-6; D might be TRBD1 (5 bases). Per germline, CDR1 SGHAT and CDR2 FQNNGV. The CDR3 is made up of 13 amino acids. Trimming cost V 10 bases and J 9 bases, with 16 bases left between them. This CDR3 reads CATRGRFGSPLHF. CDR3 DNA: TGTGCCACCCGGGGGAGGTTCGGTTCACCCCTCCACTTT.

The V gene is TRBV11-3, the J gene TRBJ2-5; either TRBD1 or TRBD2 may fit D (6 bases each). The germline CDR1 and CDR2 sequences are SGHNT and YENEEA. Trimming pared 1 base from V and 4 bases from J, leaving 13 bases between. This CDR3 comprises 15 residues. The CDR3 spells CASSLGLGGPETQYF. The CDR3 nucleotides read TGTGCCAGCAGCTTAGGCCTCGGGGGCCCAGAGACCCAGTACTTC.

The rearrangement joins TRBV5-6 to TRBJ2-7; D tentatively reads TRBD1 or TRBD2 (5 bases each). Per germline, CDR1 SGHDT and CDR2 YYEEEE. V shed 5 bases and J shed 0 bases, with 12 bases lying between them. The CDR3 has 14 amino acids. In nucleotides, the CDR3 is TGTGCCAGCAGGCCCGGGGCCCACTCCTACGAGCAGTACTTC. This encodes CASRPGAHSYEQYF.

This clone was detected only once. V gene TRBV6-5 combines with J gene TRBJ1-1; D may be TRBD1 (6 bases). Germline CDR1 is MNHEY and CDR2 is SVGAGI. The CDR3 has 14 amino acids. V lost 7 bases, J lost 1 base, and 13 bases lay in between. DNA for the CDR3: TGTGCCAGCAACCAACAGGGTGGGAACACTGAAGCTTTCTTT. Its protein product is CASNQQGGNTEAFF.

This clone was seen a few times. The chain uses TRBV24-1 and TRBJ1-2; perhaps TRBD1 as D (5 bases). Germline V CDR1 and CDR2: KGHDR, SFDVKD. This CDR3 is built from 16 residues. The V and J ends lost 2 bases and 8 bases respectively, with 20 bases between them. CDR3: CATSDSTDSWWGGYTF. CDR3 nucleotide sequence: TGTGCCACCAGTGATTCGACAGACAGCTGGTGGGGCGGCTACACCTTC.

The gene calls are TRBV9 and TRBJ2-2; no clear D gene. The V end was cut by 0 bases, the J end by 2 bases, with 8 bases between. The CDR3 loop spans 15 amino acids. CDR1 and CDR2 (germline): SGDLS, YYNGEE. The CDR3 protein is CASSVVDHNTGELFF. The CDR3 nucleotides read TGTGCCAGCAGCGTAGTGGACCACAACACCGGGGAGCTGTTTTTT.

The table lists this clone with a count of one. The V and J genes are TRBV6-2 or TRBV6-3 and TRBJ1-2; D not certain. CDR3 length: 11 residues. Deletions cut 6 bases from V and 8 bases from J, with 10 bases between. The germline CDR1 and CDR2 sequences are MNHEY and SVGEGT. The CDR3 loop is CASSGVQGYTF. The CDR3 DNA is TGTGCCAGCAGCGGAGTACAGGGCTACACCTTC.

The chain employs TRBV5-1 and TRBJ1-4; the D gene is possibly TRBD1 (6 bases). The V end lost 4 bases, the J end lost 4 bases, and 14 bases lay between the germline ends. CDR1 is SGHRS, CDR2 YFSETQ, per germline. The CDR3 has 15 amino acids. CDR3 bases: TGCGCCAGCAGCGGGGGACAATTGGGTAATGAAAAACTGTTTTTT. Its translation is CASSGGQLGNEKLFF.

The V gene is TRBV2, the J gene TRBJ2-3, with D unclear. The CDR3 totals 14 residues. Germline lookup yields CDR1 SNHLY and CDR2 FYNNEI. V lost 7 bases, J lost 0 bases, and 11 bases lay in between. CDR3 DNA: TGTGCCAGCAAAGAGCTCCGAAGCACAGATACGCAGTATTTT. Its translation is CASKELRSTDTQYF.

J is TRBJ2-3 and V is TRBV5-1; maybe TRBD2 (5 bases). The germline V gene encodes CDR1 SGHRS and CDR2 YFSETQ. The CDR3 loop spans 14 amino acids. V dropped 5 bases and J dropped 2 bases, with 12 bases sitting between them. The CDR3 DNA reads TGCGCCAGCAGAGCGGACGTTTACACAGATACGCAGTATTTT. It translates to CASRADVYTDTQYF. Supplemented by reference TRBV5-1 and TRBJ2-3, the full variable domain reads KAGVTQTPRYLIKTRGQQVTLSCSPISGHRSVSWYQQTPGQGLQFLFEYFSETQRNKGNFPGRFSGRQFSNSRSEMNVSTLELGDSALYLCASRADVYTDTQYFGPGTRLTVL.

The rearrangement joins TRBV30 to TRBJ1-5; D unresolved. V was pared by 5 bases and J by 0 bases, with 5 bases between. Germline CDR1 is GTSNPN and CDR2 is SVGIG (reference sequence). This CDR3 comprises 12 residues. Here the CDR3 DNA reads TGTGCCTGGGCAGATAGCAATCAGCCCCAGCATTTT. As protein: CAWADSNQPQHF.

The gene calls are TRBV30 and TRBJ2-7, with D tentatively TRBD2 (6 bases). The CDR3 sequence is 15 residues long. Trimming left V 6 bases short and J 0 bases short, with 18 bases between. In germline, CDR1 is GTSNPN, CDR2 SVGIG (reference sequence). This CDR3 is CACTNPEGSSYEQYF. The DNA for the CDR3 is TGTGCCTGCACTAATCCGGAGGGGAGCTCCTACGAGCAGTACTTC.

V is TRBV5-1 and J is TRBJ1-6; 8 bases match TRBD1. Per germline, CDR1 SGHRS and CDR2 YFSETQ. V shed 2 bases and J 10 bases; nucleotides not matched to a gene: 17. The CDR3 runs to 18 residues. CDR3 sequence reads: CASSFTTTRTGFESPLHF. In DNA form, the CDR3 reads TGCGCCAGCAGCTTTACCACGACCCGGACAGGGTTTGAGTCACCCCTCCACTTT. Based on the CDR3 plus reference TRBV5-1 and TRBJ1-6, the full variable domain is KAGVTQTPRYLIKTRGQQVTLSCSPISGHRSVSWYQQTPGQGLQFLFEYFSETQRNKGNFPGRFSGRQFSNSRSEMNVSTLELGDSALYLCASSFTTTRTGFESPLHFGNGTRLTVT.

The V call is TRBV15, the J call TRBJ1-1; the match to TRBD1 covers 8 bases. V lost 1 base and J lost 2; bases outside the gene matches: 3. CDR3 length: 15 residues. Germline-derived CDR1 and CDR2 are LNHNV and YYDKDF (reference sequence). The CDR3 DNA follows: TGTGCCACCAGCAGAGGTCAGGGGGCCAACACTGAAGCTTTCTTT. Its protein product is CATSRGQGANTEAFF.

As for this clone: The junction does not match germline at one end; this may be a read error. The rearrangement links TRBV24-1 to TRBJ1-1; D is undetermined. CDR3 length: 13 amino acids. The germline CDR1 and CDR2 sequences are KGHDR and SFDVKD. The DNA for the CDR3 is TGTGCCGCCAGTGATTCATTGAACACTGAAGCTTTCTTT. This codes for CAASDSLNTEAFF.

The chain links TRBV13 to TRBJ2-7; D call uncertain. The CDR3 has 13 amino acids. The ends were cut back, 2 bases at V and 2 bases at J, with 7 bases in the middle. Germline V gene sequence: CDR1 PRHDT, CDR2 FYEKMQ (reference sequence). CDR3 sequence: CASSLTTPYEQYF. In DNA, the CDR3 is TGTGCCAGCAGCTTAACTACCCCCTACGAGCAGTACTTC.

The chain has TRBV5-1 and TRBJ2-5; TRBD1 agrees at 8 bases. V lost 0 bases, J lost 1 base, and 5 bases stayed unmatched. Germline V gene data show CDR1 as SGHRS and CDR2 as YFSETQ. The CDR3 contains 16 residues. Written as DNA, the CDR3 is TGCGCCAGCAGCTTGGGGGGAACAGGGGGCCAAGAGACCCAGTACTTC. This sequence encodes CASSLGGTGGQETQYF. Complete variable domain (other parts from reference TRBV5-1 and TRBJ2-5): KAGVTQTPRYLIKTRGQQVTLSCSPISGHRSVSWYQQTPGQGLQFLFEYFSETQRNKGNFPGRFSGRQFSNSRSEMNVSTLELGDSALYLCASSLGGTGGQETQYFGPGTRLLVL.

J is TRBJ2-7 and V is TRBV18, with 8 bases that match TRBD1. V shed 5 bases, J shed 2 bases, and the junction held 5 bases outside the gene matches. CDR1 KGHSH and CDR2 LQKENI come from the germline V gene. The CDR3 extends over 14 amino acids. The CDR3 reads CASSTTGVTYEQYF. The CDR3 nucleotides read TGTGCCAGCTCAACGACAGGGGTGACCTACGAGCAGTACTTC.

V gene TRBV5-1 combines with J gene TRBJ2-7; 8 nucleotides line up with TRBD1. J lost 5 bases, V lost 4 bases, and 14 bases had no gene match. This CDR3 region has 16 residues. The germline CDR1 and CDR2 sequences are SGHRS and YFSETQ. CDR3 DNA: TGCGCCAGCAGCCCCCAGGTGGGACAGGTAAGCCACGAGCAGTACTTC. It is translated as CASSPQVGQVSHEQYF.

The chain links TRBV9 to TRBJ1-5; a possible D gene is TRBD1 (5 bases). This CDR3 is 15 amino acids long. The ends were cut back, 3 bases at V and 3 bases at J, with 13 bases in the middle. Germline loops: CDR1 SGDLS, CDR2 YYNGEE. The CDR3 DNA reads as TGTGCCAGCAGCGCAACTCCGACAGCCAATCAGCCCCAGCATTTT. This sequence encodes CASSATPTANQPQHF.

This rearrangement joins TRBV29-1 to TRBJ2-3; the D gene is possibly TRBD2 (5 bases). Germline V CDR1 and CDR2: SQVTM, ANQGSEA. The CDR3 has 13 amino acids. V was clipped by 4 bases and J by 0 bases, with 8 bases between them. The CDR3 DNA reads TGCAGCGTTGGGTGGACTAGCACAGATACGCAGTATTTT. This translates into CSVGWTSTDTQYF.

This sequence joins TRBV10-3 and TRBJ2-7; the match to TRBD1 covers 7 bases. Germline-derived CDR1 and CDR2 are ENHRY and SYGVKD. The CDR3 consists of 16 residues. Germline trimming cut 0 bases from V and 6 bases from J; bases unmatched to any gene: 11. CDR3 region: CAISESTGRKVGEQYF. The CDR3 DNA is TGTGCCATCAGTGAGTCGACAGGGCGAAAAGTTGGCGAGCAGTACTTC.

The rearrangement joins TRBV6-5 to TRBJ1-2; D not resolved. This CDR3 spans 12 amino acids. Germline CDR1 is MNHEY and CDR2 is SVGAGI. V lost 5 bases and J lost 1, with 5 bases in between. CDR3 nucleotide sequence: TGTGCCAGCAGTAACAATAACTATGGCTACACCTTC. Encoded protein: CASSNNNYGYTF.